Listed here are 27 T cell receptor beta chains from one sample, sequenced in a study of blood T cells in healthy people across ages. Sample-barcoded 5' priming and a J-beta primer mix drove a second PCR of roughly 6 to 12 cycles. Each CDR3 protein gets one entry after TCRdb re-called the 5' RACE reads with MiXCR. The data hold about 780,000 distinct CDR3 sequences, with about a quarter observed a single time. This sample also appeared in a second study, on T cells of mothers and their children.

Sequencing was performed on blood. The receptors were sampled from a boy under 18 in good health.

This clonotype showed up just a few times. The gene calls are TRBV12-3 or TRBV12-4 and TRBJ1-2; 8 bases line up with TRBD1. The junction had 9 bases not matched to a gene; V was cut back by 6 bases and J by 3 bases. This CDR3 has 15 amino acids. This CDR3 is CASRRGRGQDYGYTF. The CDR3 nucleotides are TGTGCCAGCAGGAGGGGCAGGGGGCAGGACTATGGCTACACCTTC.

The sample holds many counts of this clonotype. The chain carries TRBV4-2 and TRBJ2-5, with 8 bases that match TRBD2. Germline lookup yields CDR1 LGHNA and CDR2 YNFKEQ. Unmatched junction bases numbered 10, after V lost 0 bases and J lost 7 bases. CDR3 length equals 16 residues. The CDR3 is CASSQEWSGGTPTQYF. CDR3 nucleotides: TGTGCCAGCAGCCAAGAGTGGAGCGGGGGAACTCCGACCCAGTACTTC.

The chain couples TRBV18 to TRBJ2-7; the D is unclear. Per the germline V gene, CDR1 is KGHSH and CDR2 is LQKENI. Trimming shortened V by 2 bases and J by 5 bases, and 13 bases separated the two germline ends. The CDR3 has 14 amino acids. The CDR3 nucleotides read TGTGCCAGCTCACCAACACGGCCTCGGGACGAGCAGTACTTC. Encoded protein: CASSPTRPRDEQYF.

The table lists this clonotype with a few counts. The gene calls are TRBV6-5 and TRBJ2-3; 9 nucleotides line up with TRBD1. V trimming: 4 bases; J trimming: 1 base; junction bases outside the gene matches: 12. The germline CDR1 and CDR2 sequences are MNHEY and SVGAGI. The CDR3 contains 18 residues. CDR3 sequence (DNA): TGTGCCAGCAGTTCAGCCGGGACAGGGAGAATGGGCACAGATACGCAGTATTTT. This codes for CASSSAGTGRMGTDTQYF.

This clonotype was recorded a few times. This rearrangement joins TRBV18 to TRBJ1-4; D is unclear. Germline CDR1 reads KGHSH; CDR2 reads LQKENI. The CDR3 is 14 amino acids. V shed 3 bases and J shed 0 bases, with 5 bases lying between them. CDR3 protein: CASSPSATNEKLFF. CDR3 nucleotide sequence: TGTGCCAGCTCACCTTCCGCAACTAATGAAAAACTGTTTTTT.

The genes are TRBV2 and TRBJ1-4, with 10 bases fitting TRBD1. This CDR3 comprises 14 residues. Germline V CDR1 and CDR2: SNHLY, FYNNEI. Trimming took 2 bases from V and 7 from J; bases not matched to a gene: 1. For the CDR3, the DNA is TGTGCCAGCAGTGAACGGGACAGGGGTGAAAAACTGTTTTTT. Its protein product is CASSERDRGEKLFF.

V gene TRBV12-3 or TRBV12-4 combines with J gene TRBJ1-2, with 9 positions matching TRBD1. J lost 7 bases, V lost 5 bases, and 8 bases had no gene match. This CDR3 region has 14 residues. The CDR3 DNA follows: TGTGCCAGCAGTCCGGGACAGGGATATGCTGGCTACACCTTC. Protein sequence: CASSPGQGYAGYTF.

The J gene is TRBJ1-4, the V gene TRBV6-6; 7 nucleotides agree with TRBD1. The CDR3 has 15 amino acids. V lost 1 base, J lost 4 bases, and 3 bases stayed unmatched. Germline V CDR1 and CDR2: MNHNY, SVGAGI (reference sequence). This CDR3 is CASSYLGQLNEKLFF. The CDR3 DNA reads TGTGCCAGCAGTTACTTGGGACAGCTTAATGAAAAACTGTTTTTT.

In this sample, this clonotype turned up a few times. The gene calls are TRBV9 and TRBJ1-5; D not resolved. Germline V gene sequence: CDR1 SGDLS, CDR2 YYNGEE. Between the trimmed V and J ends, which lost 10 bases and 5 bases, there was a span of 10 bases. The CDR3 consists of 11 residues. This CDR3 is CAPHPDQPQHF. The CDR3 DNA reads as TGTGCCCCTCACCCCGATCAGCCCCAGCATTTT.

In regard to this clonotype: One end of the junction does not line up with germline, which may come from a read error. The chain employs TRBV12-3 or TRBV12-4 and TRBJ2-5; 10 nucleotides match TRBD1. This CDR3 contains 13 residues. CDR3 sequence (DNA): TGTGCCAGCAGTTCCCGGGACAGGGGCTTTTGGTTCTTC. Translating gives CASSSRDRGFWFF.

This clonotype was counted ten times or more. The J gene is TRBJ2-5, the V gene TRBV29-1; the match to TRBD1 covers 10 bases. From germline, CDR1 is SQVTM and CDR2 ANQGSEA. The CDR3 covers 15 residues. V shed 7 bases and J 1 base; nucleotides not matched to a gene: 9. CDR3 loop: CSAGQGVTLQETQYF. The CDR3 DNA reads TGCAGCGCTGGACAGGGGGTCACTCTCCAAGAGACCCAGTACTTC.

This clonotype has only a few counts. This sequence joins TRBV4-1 and TRBJ2-1; D is undetermined. The CDR3 extends over 15 amino acids. V gave up 5 bases and J gave up 3 bases, with 14 bases separating them. Germline V gene sequence: CDR1 MGHRA, CDR2 YSYEKL. The DNA of the CDR3 is TGCGCCAGCAGCTTCCTCCCTTCGATCTACAATGAGCAGTTCTTC. This codes for CASSFLPSIYNEQFF.

At least ten counts were recorded for this clonotype. Sequence at one end of the junction differs from germline and may be a read error. The CDR3: CASSPLDSQETQYF. The CDR3 DNA reads as TGTGCCAGCAGTCCGCTGGACAGTCAAGAGACCCAGTACTTC. The chain couples TRBV5-1 to TRBJ2-5, with TRBD1 as a possible D gene (6 bases). From germline, CDR1 is SGHRS and CDR2 YFSETQ. The CDR3 extends over 14 amino acids.

This clonotype has a handful of counts. The chain uses TRBV9 and TRBJ2-1, with D possibly being TRBD1 or TRBD2 (5 bases each). There are 18 residues in the CDR3. Germline V lookup: CDR1 SGDLS, CDR2 YYNGEE. V gave up 3 bases and J gave up 0 bases, with 19 bases separating them. The CDR3: CASSERGLASVSYNEQFF. Written as DNA, the CDR3 is TGTGCCAGCAGCGAGAGGGGATTAGCGTCGGTCTCCTACAATGAGCAGTTCTTC.

V and J are TRBV4-1 and TRBJ2-5; 10 bases agree with TRBD2. The CDR3 contains 15 residues. CDR1 MGHRA and CDR2 YSYEKL come from the germline V gene. Germline trimming cut 0 bases from V and 6 bases from J; bases unmatched to any gene: 4. CDR3 in amino acids: CASSQDTSGEKTQYF. The CDR3 region has the DNA TGCGCCAGCAGCCAAGATACTAGCGGGGAAAAGACCCAGTACTTC.

The CDR3, as DNA: TGCAGTGCTAGATCCGGACTACCCCTCTTGGGGACCCAGTACTTC. Protein sequence: CSARSGLPLLGTQYF. The chain employs TRBV20-1 and TRBJ2-5, with D possibly being TRBD2 (6 bases). This CDR3 comprises 15 residues. Germline assignment: CDR1 DFQATT and CDR2 SNEGSKA (reference sequence). The V and J ends lost 2 bases and 7 bases respectively, with 20 bases between them.

This clonotype showed up just a few times. The chain couples TRBV6-5 to TRBJ2-5, with D possibly matching TRBD2 (6 bases). Germline CDR1 MNHEY, CDR2 SVGAGI. V was shortened by 6 bases and J by 4 bases, with 12 bases between the two germline ends. CDR3 size: 13 residues. The CDR3: CASSGSWGETQYF. The CDR3 DNA reads TGTGCCAGCAGCGGGAGCTGGGGAGAGACCCAGTACTTC.

The table lists this clonotype with a few counts. A read error may produce the germline difference seen at one junction end. V is TRBV27 and J is TRBJ1-2, with a tentative D call TRBD1 (6 bases). Germline-derived CDR1 and CDR2 are MNHEY and SMNVEV (reference sequence). The CDR3 is 14 amino acids. CDR3 coding DNA: TGTGCCAACAGTTTATCAGGGGCTAACTATGGCTACACCTTC. Its translation is CANSLSGANYGYTF.

The chain links TRBV9 to TRBJ1-5, with 7 bases identical to TRBD1. Trimming took 4 bases from V and 5 from J; bases not matched to a gene: 6. The CDR3 spans 14 residues. Germline V gene data show CDR1 as SGDLS and CDR2 as YYNGEE. The CDR3 loop is CASSPQTGDQPQHF. The CDR3 DNA is TGTGCCAGCAGCCCTCAAACAGGGGATCAGCCCCAGCATTTT.

The sample holds a few counts of this clonotype. This chain joins TRBV7-6 and TRBJ2-7, with a weak D call TRBD2 (6 bases). Trimming took off 3 bases at V and 5 bases at J, with 11 bases between the two ends. The CDR3 extends over 13 amino acids. Germline assignment: CDR1 SGHVS and CDR2 FNYEAQ. As DNA, the CDR3 is TGTGCCAGCAGCTTCTCAAGACTAGACGAGCAGTACTTC. Protein: CASSFSRLDEQYF.

CDR3 region: CASSFKRTGFSGANVLTF. Written as DNA, the CDR3 is TGTGCCAGCAGTTTCAAAAGGACAGGCTTCTCTGGGGCCAACGTCCTGACTTTC. The V gene is TRBV27, the J gene TRBJ2-6; 7 nucleotides line up with TRBD1. Per the germline V gene, CDR1 is MNHEY and CDR2 is SMNVEV (reference sequence). With 3 bases clipped from V and 0 bases from J, the junction kept 8 bases outside the gene matches. The CDR3 extends over 18 amino acids. The full variable domain, completed using reference TRBV27 and TRBJ2-6, is EAQVTQNPRYLITVTGKKLTVTCSQNMNHEYMSWYRQDPGLGLRQIYYSMNVEVTDKGDVPEGYKVSRKEKRNFPLILESPSPNQTSLYFCASSFKRTGFSGANVLTFGAGSRLTVL.

The CDR3 protein is CASSQVPGREQPQHF. The CDR3 DNA reads TGTGCCAGCAGCCAAGTTCCCGGGAGGGAACAGCCCCAGCATTTT. V usage is TRBV3-1 and J usage is TRBJ1-5; D is uncertain. Per the germline V gene, CDR1 is LGHDT and CDR2 is YNNKEL (reference sequence). Trimming removed 1 base from V and 7 bases from J, with 14 bases in between. CDR3 length: 15 amino acids.

Comments on this clonotype: The junction and the germline gene differ at one end; a read error may be behind it. V gene TRBV5-1 combines with J gene TRBJ2-5; D might be TRBD1 or TRBD2, each matching 5 bases. The CDR3 contains 15 residues. From germline, CDR1 is SGHRS and CDR2 YFSETQ. The CDR3 loop reads CAGSDRIGAGETQYF. The CDR3, as DNA: TGCGCCGGCAGCGATCGAATCGGGGCTGGGGAGACCCAGTACTTC.

The chain carries TRBV6-5 and TRBJ2-5; D may correspond to TRBD1 or TRBD2 (5 bases each). The CDR3 sequence is 16 residues long. CDR1 and CDR2 from the germline V gene are MNHEY and SVGAGI. V lost 0 bases and J lost 1, with 12 bases in between. The CDR3 sequence is CASSYSKWGSQETQYF. In nucleotides, the CDR3 is TGTGCCAGCAGTTACTCGAAGTGGGGGTCCCAAGAGACCCAGTACTTC.

The chain employs TRBV7-9 and TRBJ2-7; 7 bases agree with TRBD2. The CDR3 is 15 residues long. The germline CDR1 and CDR2 sequences are SEHNR and FQNEAQ (reference sequence). V lost 5 bases to trimming and J lost 3 bases; unmatched junction nucleotides: 10. DNA of the CDR3: TGTGCCAGCAGCCAGCTGGGGGAGGGGTACTACGAGCAGTACTTC. This encodes CASSQLGEGYYEQYF.

The genes are TRBV5-1 and TRBJ1-2; D is unclear. The CDR3 loop spans 14 amino acids. Germline V gives CDR1 SGHRS, CDR2 YFSETQ. V was cut by 0 bases and J by 2 bases, with 8 bases left in between. CDR3 in DNA: TGCGCCAGCAGCTTGGGGTCGGGGAACTATGGCTACACCTTC. Translating gives CASSLGSGNYGYTF.

The chain joins TRBV4-1 to TRBJ2-5, with TRBD1 matching 10 bases. In germline, CDR1 is MGHRA, CDR2 YSYEKL. The trim removed 8 bases at V and 4 bases at J, leaving 16 bases unmatched. The CDR3 is 17 residues long. DNA of the CDR3: TGCGCCAGCTCGCGAAGCCCGGGACAGGGGTACCGAGAGACCCAGTACTTC. Translating it yields CASSRSPGQGYRETQYF.